This TCR beta chain originates from a study of T cell changes during pregnancy in multiple sclerosis. Profiled with immunoSEQ multiplex PCR; TCRdb holds only in-frame clones, not every one. The sample shows around 70,000 clones, approximately 92% of them seen only once. The sequence came from a female donor with multiple sclerosis, enrolled in a pregnancy study. The sample here was peripheral blood, taken before pregnancy.

The DNA for the CDR3 is TGCAGCCCTGTGCGTGTCACTGAAGCTTTCTTT. Amino acids: CSPVRVTEAFF. The genes are TRBV20-1 and TRBJ1-1; unclear D gene. This CDR3 comprises 11 residues. CDR1 and CDR2 from the germline V gene are DFQATT and SNEGSKA (reference sequence).